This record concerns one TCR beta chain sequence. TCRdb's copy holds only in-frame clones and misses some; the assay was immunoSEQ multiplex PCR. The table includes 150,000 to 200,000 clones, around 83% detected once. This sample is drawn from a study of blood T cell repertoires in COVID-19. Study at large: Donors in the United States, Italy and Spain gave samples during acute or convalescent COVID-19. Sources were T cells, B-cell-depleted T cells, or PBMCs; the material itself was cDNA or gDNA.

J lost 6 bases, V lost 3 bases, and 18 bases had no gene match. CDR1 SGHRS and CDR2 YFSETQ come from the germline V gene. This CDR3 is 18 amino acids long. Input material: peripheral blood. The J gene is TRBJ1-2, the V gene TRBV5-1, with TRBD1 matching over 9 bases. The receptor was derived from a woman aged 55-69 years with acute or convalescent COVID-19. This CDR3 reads CASSSGQGLHPLGDGYTF. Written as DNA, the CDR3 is TGCGCCAGCAGCTCGGGACAGGGCTTACACCCATTAGGGGATGGCTACACCTTC.